This T cell receptor beta chain was captured by sequencing in a study of T cell responses to AZD1222 COVID-19 vaccine (dated by TCRdb to the early 2020s). About the full investigation: A total of 233 trial participants underwent TCR sequencing, of whom 200 to 220 had received two doses of AZD1222 and about 26 had received two doses of the MenACWY control vaccine. Trial participants were enrolled by age into 18-55, 56-69 and 70-plus year subgroups, with roughly 160, 29 and 62 TCR-sequenced participants respectively.

Results the study describes overall, beyond this receptor: Spike-specific TCR breadth and depth rose significantly after two AZD1222 doses compared with day 0 and with MenACWY recipients. Conclusions about previously exposed vaccinees are limited because only six or seven AZD1222 recipients were SARS-CoV-2 seropositive at baseline. The 56-69-year group was small, and its depth increase did not reach significance, likely because of low power. No day 14 peak-response samples were available, so repertoires were characterized only after the peak T cell response. Reportedly, close to half of the unique spike-specific TCRs recognized epitopes lying outside the regions that are mutated in the B.1.351 and B.1.1.7 variants. The vaccine-associated CD4 TCRs covered the entire spike protein, and the dominant responses fell in regions 160-218 and 743-854. Participants were mostly white British and included more females than males, and it was suggested by the authors that clonal diversity may have been underestimated.

The CDR3 regions of human TCRbeta chains were analyzed by immunosequencing. Turning to the authors' computational methods: Repertoire TCRs were checked for matches against a reference library of SARS-CoV-2-specific TCRs that had been generated using the MIRA antigen-specificity platform. Breadth meant the fraction of unique TCRs that were SARS-CoV-2-associated, whereas depth meant the fraction of total T cells that were SARS-CoV-2-associated. Using the MIRA data, each spike-specific TCR was assigned both to the spike region to which the TCR was reactive and to a CD4 or CD8 class. Log10-transformed breadth and depth values were compared by one-way ANOVA with Sidak's multiple comparisons tests. What TCRdb holds here is the immuneACCESS table cut down to in-frame rearrangements. Part of the clones is not present; checked against another copy, under half of the missing clones reflect an unresolved V gene, and the others are unexplained. Clone size and the V and J calls come from that table; the DNA yielded D and trimming. For this sample there are about 120,000 clones; about 90% appear just once. Jointly, the top ten make up around 1.5% of the sample.

The intended sense of this specimen's time point label: about 28 days (+/-7) after the second vaccine dose. AZD1222 recipients given second doses at about 4 weeks or at about 12 weeks were pooled, since spike-specific TCR depth and breadth were not found to differ between the two schedules. The vaccinee samples were drawn from two UK trials, COV001 and COV002, one of which was a single-blind randomized controlled phase 2/3 trial testing AZD1222 (ChAdOx1 nCoV-19) in healthy adults. For TCRbeta chain sequencing, PBMC samples were collected from trial participants at day 0 and at day 28 after the second dose. About this clone itself: This receptor's antigen is unknown. No much larger clone is present one base from it, and per-base qualities are unavailable.

Inclusive of the bounding cysteine and phenylalanine, the CDR3 is 16 residues long. Kept here is only the CDR3 DNA, which spans 48 bases and is read in frame from base 1. CDR1 and CDR2 are drawn from the germline V gene: MDHEN, SYDVKM. The germline V end is reduced by 4 bases and the J end by 2 bases; junction bases left unmatched: 11. The specimen was peripheral blood, collected 28 days after the second AZD1222 dose. The chain joins TRBV28 to TRBJ2-7, and 7 junction bases match TRBD1. The TCR comes from an adult who received the AZD1222 COVID-19 vaccine. CDR3 protein: CASSSGGYRATYEQYF. The sequenced DNA is TGTGCCAGCAGTTCAGGGGGATACAGGGCGACCTACGAGCAGTACTTC. With the rest looked up from the reference TRBV28 and TRBJ2-7 genes rather than sequenced, the full variable domain is DVKVTQSSRYLVKRTGEKVFLECVQDMDHENMFWYRQDPGLGLRLIYFSYDVKMKEKGDIPEGYSVSREKKERFSLILESASTNQTSMYLCASSSGGYRATYEQYFGPGTRLTVT.